This TCR beta chain was identified during a study of blood T cell repertoires in COVID-19. Study information: Researchers got acute and convalescent COVID-19 samples from the United States, Italy and Spain.

Per the study methods: Reference gene primer amplification in the assay estimated nucleated cell counts. Some clones are missing from TCRdb's copy, which holds only in-frame ones; the method was immunoSEQ multiplex PCR. V and J calls plus clone size are reproduced from that table; the DNA served to infer D and trimming. The sample consists of fewer than 350,000 clones, around 84% of them appearing once. Trimming took 0 bases from V and 3 from J, leaving 9 bases between them. The CDR3 spans 14 residues. The V gene's germline CDR1 is LGHNA and CDR2 YNFKEQ. Assignment of participants to cohorts was predicated upon participant-reported clinical history.

V and J are TRBV4-2 and TRBJ2-7; D is possibly TRBD2 (5 bases). The sample taken for sequencing was PBMCs or T cells enriched from blood (not recorded which). The receptor was isolated from a woman between 25 and 40 years old who had been exposed to COVID-19. CDR3 sequence: CASSQDPEGYEQYF. The DNA for the CDR3 is TGTGCCAGCAGCCAAGACCCAGAGGGCTACGAGCAGTACTTC.